This passage covers 18 T cell receptor beta chains from one sample sequenced in a study of cytomegalovirus exposure and HLA in healthy donors. The PCR used 60 Vbeta and 13 Jbeta primers. The protocol was immunoSEQ multiplex PCR, while the TCRdb copy is restricted to in-frame clones and leaves out a portion. The sample contains about 200,000 clones, around four fifths of which appear only once. The source material was PBMCs. These receptors were taken from a woman between 35 and 50 years old in good health and CMV-seronegative.

This clone was observed a few times. CDR3 protein: CASRDPGTGLSGANVLTF. The CDR3 nucleotides read TGTGCCAGTAGAGACCCCGGGACAGGGCTCTCTGGGGCCAACGTCCTGACTTTC. The gene calls are TRBV19 and TRBJ2-6; 9 bases map to TRBD1. Germline V gene data show CDR1 as LNHDA and CDR2 as SQIVND (reference sequence). Trimming removed 6 bases from V and 0 bases from J; junction bases left unmatched: 9. The CDR3 totals 18 residues.

The chain carries TRBV29-1 and TRBJ1-1, with TRBD1 identical over 8 bases. Germline V gene sequence: CDR1 SQVTM, CDR2 ANQGSEA. Unmatched junction bases numbered 13, after V lost 6 bases and J lost 13 bases. The CDR3 is 12 amino acids. CDR3 DNA: TGCAGCGTCCCCGATGGGGGACAGGCGGATTTCTTT. This encodes CSVPDGGQADFF.

The chain employs TRBV5-1 and TRBJ2-7; D is unclear. The CDR3 loop spans 13 amino acids. The germline gives CDR1 SGHRS, CDR2 YFSETQ. Trimming took 1 base from V and 3 from J, leaving 8 bases between them. The CDR3 is CASSLQQNYEQYF. DNA of the CDR3: TGCGCCAGCAGCTTGCAACAGAACTACGAGCAGTACTTC.

The rearrangement uses TRBV19 and TRBJ2-5; TRBD1 aligns across 9 bases. The ends lost 5 bases at V and 3 bases at J; junction bases unmatched: 4. Germline assignment: CDR1 LNHDA and CDR2 SQIVND (reference sequence). The CDR3 is made up of 14 amino acids. The CDR3: CASSATGGKETQYF. In DNA, the CDR3 is TGTGCCAGTAGTGCCACAGGGGGCAAAGAGACCCAGTACTTC. Complete variable domain (other parts from reference TRBV19 and TRBJ2-5): DGGITQSPKYLFRKEGQNVTLSCEQNLNHDAMYWYRQDPGQGLRLIYYSQIVNDFQKGDIAEGYSVSREKKESFPLTVTSAQKNPTAFYLCASSATGGKETQYFGPGTRLLVL.

This clone was seen once. The chain joins TRBV7-2 to TRBJ1-2, with D tentatively TRBD1 (6 bases). With 5 bases removed from V and 5 bases from J, the gap between germline ends came to 9 bases. The CDR3 is 12 residues long. Germline CDR1 and CDR2: SGHTA and FQGNSA. For the CDR3, the DNA is TGTGCCAGCAGCCTCGACAGGTATGGCTACACCTTC. This sequence encodes CASSLDRYGYTF.

The chain recombines TRBV4-1 with TRBJ1-3; D perhaps matches TRBD1 (5 bases). Trimming took 4 bases from V and 3 from J, leaving 13 bases between them. The length of the CDR3 is 15 residues. In germline, CDR1 is MGHRA, CDR2 YSYEKL. The CDR3 region is CASSREGTFGNTIYF. DNA of the CDR3: TGCGCCAGCAGCCGGGAGGGGACCTTTGGAAACACCATATATTTT.

Only one count was recorded for this clone. The chain employs TRBV11-2 and TRBJ2-3; possibly TRBD2 for D (5 bases). V was pared by 1 base and J by 8 bases, with 16 bases between. Germline CDR1 reads SGHAT; CDR2 reads FQNNGV. This CDR3 is built from 15 residues. The CDR3 loop reads CASSLGLPTPLTQYF. As DNA, the CDR3 is TGTGCCAGCAGCTTAGGACTACCGACTCCCCTTACGCAGTATTTT.

The rearrangement uses TRBV4-3 and TRBJ1-1; D is uncertain. Trimming took 0 bases from V and 6 from J, leaving 26 bases between them. In germline, CDR1 is LGHNA, CDR2 YSLEER. The CDR3 has 19 amino acids. The CDR3: CASSQDEGGSSIIPAEAFF. The CDR3 DNA reads TGCGCCAGCAGCCAAGACGAAGGAGGGTCCTCGATAATCCCCGCTGAAGCTTTCTTT.

The chain links TRBV5-8 to TRBJ2-7; D gene uncertain. This CDR3 comprises 16 residues. Germline V gene sequence: CDR1 SGHTS, CDR2 YDEGEE. Trimming cost V 0 bases and J 0 bases, with 13 bases left between them. The CDR3 DNA sequence: TGTGCCAGCAGCTTGGGGCAGTTTGGCCTCTCCTACGAGCAGTACTTC. It translates to CASSLGQFGLSYEQYF.

The CDR3 reads CASSIRSGRASYNEQFF. For the CDR3, the DNA is TGTGCCAGTAGTATCCGTAGCGGGAGAGCCTCCTACAATGAGCAGTTCTTC. The chain links TRBV19 to TRBJ2-1; 9 nucleotides match TRBD2. CDR3 length equals 17 residues. Germline V CDR1 and CDR2: LNHDA, SQIVND (reference sequence). Trimming took 3 bases from V and 0 from J; bases not matched to a gene: 6.

The V call is TRBV7-9, the J call TRBJ2-5; a possible D gene is TRBD2 (5 bases). Germline values: CDR1 SEHNR, CDR2 FQNEAQ (reference sequence). V dropped 4 bases and J dropped 5 bases, with 14 bases sitting between them. The CDR3 sequence is 14 residues long. The CDR3 DNA is TGTGCCAGCAGCTCACGGGGTTTGGGGGAGACCCAGTACTTC. Protein: CASSSRGLGETQYF.

This chain connects TRBV6-5 to TRBJ2-7; TRBD2 agrees at 11 bases. The length of the CDR3 is 15 residues. Per the germline V gene, CDR1 is MNHEY and CDR2 is SVGAGI. The ends lost 2 bases at V and 6 bases at J; junction bases unmatched: 6. The CDR3 bases are TGTGCCAGCAGTTACGCGGGACTAGCGGATGCCGAGCAGTACGTC. This gives the protein CASSYAGLADAEQYV.

The V gene is TRBV5-1, the J gene TRBJ2-2; 7 bases fit TRBD1. V trimming: 7 bases; J trimming: 2 bases; junction bases outside the gene matches: 8. Germline V gene lookup returns CDR1 SGHRS and CDR2 YFSETQ. The CDR3 contains 15 residues. The CDR3 loop is CASGWTGLNTGELFF. CDR3 sequence (DNA): TGCGCCAGCGGCTGGACAGGCCTAAACACCGGGGAGCTGTTTTTT.

Only a few counts were recorded for this clone. The V and J genes are TRBV5-4 and TRBJ1-1, with TRBD1 matching 7 bases. CDR3 length: 15 residues. The V gene's germline CDR1 is SGHNT and CDR2 YYREEE (reference sequence). V shed 2 bases, J shed 3 bases, and the junction held 7 bases outside the gene matches. The CDR3 loop is CASSFGGGRDTEAFF. The CDR3 DNA reads TGTGCCAGCAGCTTCGGAGGGGGCAGGGACACTGAAGCTTTCTTT.

CDR3 DNA: TGCGCCAGCAGCCAGGACAGGACGGGTAGGGCTTTCTTT. This sequence encodes CASSQDRTGRAFF. The V and J genes are TRBV4-3 and TRBJ1-1, with TRBD1 matching over 7 bases. Per germline, CDR1 LGHNA and CDR2 YSLEER. The CDR3 totals 13 residues. V was clipped by 3 bases and J by 11 bases; unmatched bases: 9.

CDR3 in amino acids: CASSQTGTSVTNEQFF. CDR3 bases: TGTGCCAGCAGCCAAACCGGGACTAGCGTCACTAATGAGCAGTTCTTC. The chain carries TRBV7-3 and TRBJ2-1; 10 bases line up with TRBD2. CDR1 is SGHTA, CDR2 FQGTGA, per germline. The CDR3 extends over 16 amino acids. The ends lost 5 bases at V and 7 bases at J; junction bases unmatched: 11.

The rearrangement uses TRBV5-1 and TRBJ1-3; D may be TRBD1 (6 bases). Germline values: CDR1 SGHRS, CDR2 YFSETQ. This CDR3 spans 14 amino acids. Deletions cut 3 bases from V and 9 bases from J, with 16 bases between. The CDR3 spells CASSSSGVETTIYF. CDR3 in DNA: TGCGCCAGCAGCTCGTCAGGGGTTGAAACCACCATATATTTT.

The chain is built from TRBV19 and TRBJ2-7; possibly TRBD2 for D (6 bases). V was clipped by 3 bases and J by 0 bases, with 9 bases between them. This CDR3 contains 14 residues. Looked up from germline, CDR1 is LNHDA and CDR2 is SQIVND (reference sequence). The CDR3 is CASSMRGASYEQYF. The CDR3 coding sequence is TGTGCCAGTAGTATGCGCGGGGCCTCCTACGAGCAGTACTTC.